The present T cell receptor (beta chain) was sequenced within a study of blood T cell repertoires in COVID-19. Whole-study context: Donors in the United States, Italy and Spain gave samples during acute or convalescent COVID-19.

Clinical history reported by participants formed the basis on which cohorts were assigned. Sequencing was performed with immunoSEQ multiplex PCR; in TCRdb, only in-frame clones are kept and a portion is missing. Here the sample spans 350,000 or so clones, roughly 84% being singletons. The germline gives CDR1 SNHLY, CDR2 FYNNEI. CDR3 length equals 15 residues. V trimming: 0 bases; J trimming: 2 bases; junction bases outside the gene matches: 1. The chain recombines TRBV2 with TRBJ1-3, with TRBD1 matching 7 bases. The clonotype was recovered from a woman in her 30s who had recovered from COVID-19. The sequencing sample was made of PBMCs or T cells enriched from blood (not recorded which). CDR3 in amino acids: CASSEAGTAGNTIYF. The CDR3 DNA follows: TGTGCCAGCAGTGAAGCGGGGACAGCTGGAAACACCATATATTTT.